The rows below give T cell receptor beta chains drawn from one sample of a study of T cells in Graves' hyperthyroidism and ophthalmopathy. In TCRdb, the multiplex PCR reads were re-called with MiXCR into one record per CDR3 protein. The repertoire holds around 620,000 distinct CDR3 sequences, around 15% seen once, with approximately 3.9% in the top ten. Material for sequencing was blood. These receptors were obtained from a woman aged 25 to 39 with Graves' hyperthyroidism. The CDR3 runs from the conserved cysteine through the conserved F or W. A D gene is named only where the DNA matches it firmly. A row's size may be missing; if present it is once, few, many or a size class.

len,abundance,j_gene,v_gene,d_gene,CDR3aa,CDR3nt
13,many,TRBJ2-5,TRBV2,NA,CASSEELLGTQYF,TGTGCCAGCAGTGAAGAGCTCTTGGGGACCCAGTACTTC
13,NA,TRBJ1-5,TRBV9,NA,CASSADPGQPQHF,TGTGCCAGCAGCGCCGATCCTGGGCAGCCCCAGCATTTT
14,many,TRBJ1-1,TRBV28,NA,CASSLFRDRYEAFF,TGTGCCAGCAGTTTATTCCGAGACAGATATGAAGCTTTCTTT
16,many,TRBJ2-3,TRBV7-2,TRBD2,CASSPAFSGGGDTQYF,TGTGCCAGCAGCCCTGCGTTTAGCGGGGGGGGGGATACGCAGTATTTT
15,NA,TRBJ2-6,TRBV7-9,NA,CASSYFPAGANVLTF,TGTGCCAGCAGCTACTTTCCCGCTGGGGCCAACGTCCTGACTTTC
11,NA,TRBJ2-7,TRBV14,NA,CAGSQFNEQYF,TGTGCCGGCAGCCAATTCAACGAGCAGTACTTC
13,NA,TRBJ1-2,TRBV29-1,NA,CSVVPATIYGYTF,TGCAGCGTTGTCCCGGCTACTATCTATGGCTACACCTTC
11,NA,TRBJ2-1,TRBV6-1,NA,CASTLGAGQFF,TGTGCCAGCACCCTGGGGGCGGGGCAGTTCTTC
14,few,TRBJ2-7,TRBV6-1,NA,CASSTLGTSYEQYF,TGTGCCAGCAGTACCTTGGGGACCTCCTACGAGCAGTACTTC
16,NA,TRBJ2-2,TRBV27,TRBD2,CVSTPMGGVNTGGLFF,TGTGTCAGCACTCCCATGGGGGGGGTCAACACCGGGGGGCTGTTTTTT
15,many,TRBJ1-5,TRBV28,NA,CASTPGADYNQPQHF,TGTGCCAGCACCCCCGGGGCCGACTATAATCAGCCCCAGCATTTT
16,many,TRBJ1-5,TRBV20-1,NA,CSARKPGGPDNQPQHF,TGCAGTGCTAGAAAACCGGGGGGCCCCGACAATCAGCCCCAGCATTTT
16,NA,TRBJ2-3,TRBV5-6,TRBD2,CASSSGTGRPIDTQYF,TGTGCCAGCAGCAGCGGGACTGGCCGTCCGATCGATACGCAGTATTTT
14,many,TRBJ2-3,TRBV5-1,NA,CASSLVEGGDTQYF,TGCGCCAGCAGCTTGGTAGAGGGGGGAGATACGCAGTATTTT
16,NA,TRBJ1-1,TRBV6-2/TRBV6-3,TRBD1,CASSYSTGGENTEAFF,TGTGCCAGCAGTTACTCCACAGGGGGCGAGAACACTGAAGCTTTCTTT
14,few,TRBJ1-1,TRBV5-5,TRBD1,CASSSDRANTEAFF,TGTGCCAGCAGCTCGGACAGGGCGAACACTGAAGCTTTCTTT
12,NA,TRBJ2-7,TRBV29-1,NA,CSFRDGSYEQYF,TGCAGCTTCCGGGACGGGTCCTACGAGCAGTACTTC
17,many,TRBJ2-5,TRBV7-8,TRBD1,CASSLRRRGQGAETQYF,TGTGCCAGCAGCTTAAGGCGCAGGGGACAGGGGGCAGAGACCCAGTACTTC
15,many,TRBJ1-2,TRBV19,NA,CASSIVGGGSYGYTF,TGTGCCAGTAGTATAGTGGGCGGAGGATCTTATGGCTACACCTTC
15,many,TRBJ2-7,TRBV6-2/TRBV6-3,TRBD2,CASSSPRGRVYEQYF,TGTGCCAGCAGTTCCCCCCGCGGGAGGGTCTACGAGCAGTACTTC
16,many,TRBJ2-5,TRBV28,TRBD2,CASSLASSGNKETQYF,TGTGCCAGCAGTCTAGCTTCTAGCGGCAACAAAGAGACCCAGTACTTC
13,many,TRBJ1-1,TRBV19,NA,CASSIRGDTEAFF,TGTGCCAGTAGTATACGAGGGGACACTGAAGCTTTCTTT
16,many,TRBJ2-7,TRBV7-2,TRBD2,CASSRGLASISYEQYF,TGTGCCAGCAGCAGGGGACTAGCCTCCATCTCCTACGAGCAGTACTTC
14,many,TRBJ2-7,TRBV12-3/TRBV12-4,TRBD1,CASSRLGQGYEQYF,TGTGCCAGCAGTCGATTGGGACAGGGCTACGAGCAGTACTTC
15,many,TRBJ2-7,TRBV7-2,TRBD1,CASSLLTGKLYEQYF,TGTGCCAGCAGCTTACTGACAGGGAAGCTCTACGAGCAGTACTTC
14,few,TRBJ2-1,TRBV14,NA,CASSQVLITNEQFF,TGTGCCAGCAGCCAAGTTCTGATTACCAATGAGCAGTTCTTC